Below, 13 T cell receptor beta chains from the same sample are listed, as sequenced in a study of T-cell reconstitution after alpha-beta-depleted transplantation in children. Preparation of the TCRbeta library used unique molecular identifiers. TCRdb reanalysed the PCR reads using MiXCR and keeps one entry per CDR3 protein. The sample includes just under 250,000 distinct CDR3 sequences, roughly a quarter of them seen just once. The sequences come from PBMCs, collected before TCRalphabeta/CD19-depleted stem cell transplant. Source of these receptors: a girl between 2 and 10 years old with Fanconi anemia, due to receive a stem cell transplant.

There are a few counts of this clonotype. V usage is TRBV12-3 or TRBV12-4 and J usage is TRBJ2-4; the D is unclear. The CDR3 sequence is 18 residues long. Trimming cost V 5 bases and J 2 bases, with 22 bases left between them. The CDR3 is CASSPPFYSAFSKNIQYF. The CDR3 nucleotides read TGTGCCAGCAGTCCTCCATTCTACTCCGCGTTCTCCAAAAACATTCAGTACTTC.

This clonotype has ten or more counts. CDR3 DNA: TGCAGTGCTAGAGTAACAGGGTCAGAGAACACCGGGGAGCTGTTTTTT. Amino acid sequence: CSARVTGSENTGELFF. V gene TRBV20-1 combines with J gene TRBJ2-2; maybe TRBD1 (6 bases). V was clipped by 1 base and J by 1 base, with 13 bases between them. The CDR3 has 16 amino acids. Germline V gene sequence: CDR1 DFQATT, CDR2 SNEGSKA (reference sequence).

The sample holds a few counts of this clonotype. V is TRBV28 and J is TRBJ2-7, with 9 bases fitting TRBD1. The CDR3 is 14 amino acids. Losses at the gene ends were 5 bases for V and 6 bases for J; bases not matched to a gene: 8. The germline gives CDR1 MDHEN, CDR2 SYDVKM. CDR3 protein: CASSPRDRASEQYF. CDR3 nucleotides: TGTGCCAGCAGTCCCCGGGACAGGGCAAGCGAGCAGTACTTC.

As concerns this clonotype: At one boundary the junction diverges from the germline segment, which might be a read error. V gene TRBV20-1 combines with J gene TRBJ2-7, with 12 positions matching TRBD2. Germline assignment: CDR1 DFQATT and CDR2 SNEGSKA (reference sequence). The CDR3 runs 18 residues. The CDR3 loop reads CCARDPSLAGGPVWEQYF. CDR3 nucleotides: TGCTGTGCTAGAGATCCGTCCCTAGCGGGAGGGCCGGTGTGGGAGCAGTACTTC.

The CDR3 region has the DNA TGCAGTGCTAGCTCAGTGACCACTGAAGCTTTCTTT. Translated: CSASSVTTEAFF. The chain links TRBV20-1 to TRBJ1-1; no clear D. In germline, CDR1 is DFQATT, CDR2 SNEGSKA (reference sequence). The V end was cut by 3 bases, the J end by 4 bases, with 9 bases between. This CDR3 region has 12 residues.

The chain is built from TRBV7-6 and TRBJ2-1; weak D call: TRBD2 (6 bases). The germline V gene has CDR1 SGHVS and CDR2 FNYEAQ. With 2 bases removed from V and 4 bases from J, the gap between germline ends came to 21 bases. The CDR3 runs 18 residues. The CDR3 sequence: CASSLRGRWVLRYNEQFF. CDR3 DNA: TGTGCCAGCAGCTTAAGAGGGAGGTGGGTTTTGAGGTACAATGAGCAGTTCTTC.

This clonotype appeared once. The chain couples TRBV28 to TRBJ2-6, with 9 bases lining up with TRBD1. Germline V CDR1 and CDR2: MDHEN, SYDVKM. Unmatched junction bases numbered 11, after V lost 5 bases and J lost 0 bases. The CDR3 has 19 amino acids. The DNA for the CDR3 is TGTGCCAGCAGTGCCCCCATGGGACAGGGATCCTCTGGGGCCAACGTCCTGACTTTC. Its protein is CASSAPMGQGSSGANVLTF.

This clonotype was seen many times. V is TRBV20-1 and J is TRBJ2-2, with D perhaps matching TRBD1 (7 bases). Per the germline V gene, CDR1 is DFQATT and CDR2 is SNEGSKA (reference sequence). The CDR3 has 15 amino acids. V dropped 3 bases and J dropped 5 bases, with 16 bases sitting between them. The CDR3 is CSARAGGQSTGELFF. The CDR3 nucleotides are TGCAGTGCTAGGGCCGGGGGACAGTCGACCGGGGAGCTGTTTTTT.

This clonotype showed up many times. The J gene is TRBJ2-1, the V gene TRBV10-3, with TRBD2 matching 8 bases. This CDR3 has 15 residues. Trimming took 2 bases from V and 7 from J; bases not matched to a gene: 7. CDR1 and CDR2 from the germline V gene are ENHRY and SYGVKD. CDR3 residues: CAISETGTRFNEQFF. CDR3 nucleotide sequence: TGTGCCATCAGTGAGACCGGGACTAGATTTAATGAGCAGTTCTTC.

J is TRBJ2-5 and V is TRBV20-1, with TRBD2 matching 11 bases. This CDR3 region has 15 residues. In germline, CDR1 is DFQATT, CDR2 SNEGSKA (reference sequence). Germline trimming cut 6 bases from V and 3 bases from J; bases unmatched to any gene: 9. CDR3 region: CSALRPGLAEETQYF. The CDR3 DNA sequence: TGCAGTGCCCTTCGACCGGGACTAGCGGAAGAGACCCAGTACTTC.

In its sample, this clonotype was seen many times. The chain uses TRBV4-2 and TRBJ2-2; TRBD1 aligns across 9 bases. There are 15 residues in the CDR3. Trimming cost V 4 bases and J 0 bases; bases outside gene matches: 0. Germline-derived CDR1 and CDR2 are LGHNA and YNFKEQ. The CDR3 nucleotides are TGTGCCAGCAGCCGGGACAGGGCGAACACCGGGGAGCTGTTTTTT. Its protein product is CASSRDRANTGELFF.

This sequence joins TRBV28 and TRBJ2-5; 8 bases line up with TRBD2. Germline loops: CDR1 MDHEN, CDR2 SYDVKM. The CDR3 contains 14 residues. The trim removed 3 bases at V and 5 bases at J, leaving 5 bases unmatched. CDR3 nucleotides: TGTGCCAGCAGTTTTTCGGGGGGGGAGGAGACCCAGTACTTC. It yields the protein CASSFSGGEETQYF. Complete variable domain (other parts from reference TRBV28 and TRBJ2-5): DVKVTQSSRYLVKRTGEKVFLECVQDMDHENMFWYRQDPGLGLRLIYFSYDVKMKEKGDIPEGYSVSREKKERFSLILESASTNQTSMYLCASSFSGGEETQYFGPGTRLLVL.

V gene TRBV29-1 combines with J gene TRBJ1-1; D is perhaps TRBD1 (6 bases). Germline CDR1 SQVTM, CDR2 ANQGSEA. Trimming removed 5 bases at V and 7 bases at J, with 14 bases between. This CDR3 spans 12 amino acids. The CDR3 here is CSVQWGGGEAFF. DNA for the CDR3: TGCAGCGTTCAATGGGGAGGGGGTGAAGCTTTCTTT.